The source of this TCR beta chain is a study of long-term antiretroviral therapy in people with HIV. General observations from the study: After ART, diversity increased yet remained lower than transplant donor controls. Compared with controls, HIV repertoires showed narrower CDR3 length ranges.

The table lists this clone with a count of one. Its antigen is undetermined. It was version v3.0 of the immunoSEQ assay that was run at survey level. Clones were sequenced by immunoSEQ multiplex PCR, and TCRdb holds only the in-frame ones, with some missing. Among under 20,000 clones listed, around 81% were seen once. The germline V gene has CDR1 MDHEN and CDR2 SYDVKM. The CDR3 length is 13 residues. V lost 2 bases, J lost 3 bases, and 8 bases lay in between. The clonotype was recovered from a man younger than 30 with HIV. V usage is TRBV28 and J usage is TRBJ2-7; D is possibly TRBD2 (5 bases). Sequenced material: unsorted PBMCs, taken 0.1 years before starting antiretroviral therapy. CDR3 sequence: CASSLGLGYEQYF. The CDR3 nucleotides are TGTGCCAGCAGTTTAGGACTGGGCTACGAGCAGTACTTC.